This T cell receptor (beta chain) came from a study of graft-versus-host responses after intestinal transplantation. This CDR3 is built from 16 residues. The ends were cut back, 2 bases at V and 4 bases at J, with 17 bases in the middle. The V gene's germline CDR1 is SGHAT and CDR2 FQDESV (reference sequence). This table comes from immunoSEQ multiplex PCR, and its TCRdb copy is limited to in-frame clones, with some not included. The data show about 92,000 clones, 85% to 95% seen once. Concerning this clone: Its antigen is as yet unknown.

The chain is built from TRBV11-1 and TRBJ2-5; D is perhaps TRBD1 (5 bases). The TCR sequence derives from a human donor who received an intestinal transplant. Sequencing was performed on unstimulated CD8+ T cells sorted from spleen or lymph node cells, taken before intestinal transplant. The CDR3, as DNA: TGTGCCAGCAGCTTAAGGACCTCGTGGGGCGCAGAGACCCAGTACTTC. Amino acid sequence: CASSLRTSWGAETQYF.